The T cell receptor beta chain described here comes from a study of shared clonotypes between healthy human individuals. Overall study context: A couple of women and three men aged 18 to 49 made up the donors.

Points from the study as a whole: Sequencing depth was predicted to influence how clonotypes are shared among donors. Shared clonotypes across all four donors exceeded non-shared ones in generation probability.

Details on this clone: Its matching antigen is unknown. This sample includes further DNA sequences coding for the same CDR3.

Clones were read by immunoSEQ multiplex PCR, and TCRdb kept only the in-frame ones, dropping some. This table has millions of clones, over 85% appearing once. The split of CD4+ cells yielded CD45RA+ naive and CD45RA-negative memory subsets. The TCR sequence derives from a young man in good health. Sequencing was done on a sample of naive CD4+ T cells sorted from blood. The subset here: CD45RA+ positively selected.

Written as DNA, the CDR3 is TGTGCCAGCAGTTACGGGACAGGGGGAAACACCATATATTTT. It yields the protein CASSYGTGGNTIYF. The rearrangement links TRBV6-5 to TRBJ1-3; 9 nucleotides agree with TRBD1. CDR1 and CDR2 (germline): MNHEY, SVGAGI. The CDR3 runs to 14 residues. Trimming cost V 2 bases and J 4 bases; bases outside gene matches: 0.